The present TCR beta chain was sequenced within a study of regulatory T cells in long-lasting Graves disease. In the case of this clonotype: The junction departs from germline at one end; a sequencing error may be responsible.

This CDR3 has 15 residues. Germline-derived CDR1 and CDR2 are SGHRS and YFSETQ. Sample time point: persistent/refractory GD, antithyroid drugs over 5 years with positive TRAb. The TCR library was made from RNA extracted from PBMCs. Researchers made TCR beta libraries by using iRepertoire HTBI primers and running Arm-PCR on CDR3 regions. TCRdb independently ran MiXCR on the multiplex PCR reads; one entry per CDR3 protein. This sample has some 370,000 distinct CDR3 sequences, with roughly 20% found just once. The chain recombines TRBV5-1 with TRBJ2-7; D gene uncertain. This TCR derives from a female donor with Graves disease. Sample: peripheral blood mononuclear cells (PBMCs), taken when the disease was refractory, from a patient treated with antithyroid drugs. The CDR3 loop is CASSFTSPGAYEQYF. The CDR3 bases are TGTGCCAGCAGCTTCACTTCCCCTGGGGCCTACGAGCAGTACTTC.